These T cell receptor beta chains were read from a single sample in a study of blood T cell repertoires in COVID-19. Sequencing used immunoSEQ multiplex PCR; TCRdb keeps in-frame clones, though not all of them. This table holds over 120,000 clones, about 82% found once. Material: peripheral blood. Receptor source: an elderly woman with active or convalescent COVID-19. The CDR3 runs from the conserved cysteine through the conserved F or W. A D gene is named only where the DNA matches it firmly. For some rows the clone size is stated as once, few or many, or as a class when expanded; others skip it.

-	-	TRBV7-9	TRBJ2-1	CASSLNQGGHHNEQFF	TGTGCCAGCAGCTTAAATCAAGGGGGACACCACAATGAGCAGTTCTTC
-	-	TRBV5-1	TRBJ1-2	CASSLVQGYGYTF	TGCGCCAGCAGCTTGGTACAGGGCTATGGCTACACCTTC
TRBD1	-	TRBV7-7	TRBJ2-2	CASSSDRRPTGELFF	TGTGCTAGCAGCTCGGACAGGAGACCCACCGGGGAGCTGTTTTTT
-	once	TRBV7-9	TRBJ1-1	CASSQKNTEAFF	TGTGCCAGCAGCCAAAAGAACACTGAAGCTTTCTTT
-	-	TRBV4-2	TRBJ1-2	CASSQDLGGNYGYTF	TGTGCCAGCAGCCAAGATCTGGGGGGTAACTATGGCTACACCTTC
-	-	TRBV6-5	TRBJ2-7	CASNKQANYEQYF	TGTGCCAGCAATAAGCAGGCGAACTACGAGCAGTACTTC
-	-	TRBV30	TRBJ2-7	CAWSKLSGESYEQYF	TGTGCCTGGAGTAAATTGTCAGGGGAGTCCTACGAGCAGTACTTC
-	-	TRBV7-2	TRBJ2-7	CASSNRGSPVQYF	TGTGCCAGCAGCAATAGAGGGTCCCCCGTGCAGTACTTC
-	-	TRBV5-4	TRBJ1-1	CASSPGGLDTEAFF	TGTGCCAGCAGCCCTGGGGGGTTAGACACTGAAGCTTTCTTT
TRBD2	few	TRBV5-4	TRBJ2-7	CASSLGLAGPSSYEQYF	TGTGCCAGCAGCTTGGGACTAGCGGGGCCCAGCTCCTACGAGCAGTACTTC
TRBD2	-	TRBV29-1	TRBJ2-3	CSASGLAGITDTQYF	TGCAGCGCTTCGGGACTAGCGGGGATCACAGATACGCAGTATTTT
-	-	TRBV7-2	TRBJ2-5	CASSPGIQETQYF	TGTGCCAGCAGCCCGGGGATTCAAGAGACCCAGTACTTC
TRBD2	-	TRBV24-1	TRBJ2-1	CATSDLTSGGAGEQFF	TGTGCCACCAGTGACCTTACTAGCGGGGGGGCCGGTGAGCAGTTCTTC
-	-	TRBV4-3	TRBJ1-1	CASSQASGGGAEAFF	TGCGCCAGCAGCCAAGCGTCCGGAGGGGGGGCGGAAGCTTTCTTT
-	-	TRBV27	TRBJ2-7	CASSLTGTLTYEQYF	TGTGCCAGCAGTTTAACAGGGACCCTAACCTACGAGCAGTACTTC
TRBD1	-	TRBV9	TRBJ2-7	CASSAGDRQGIDEQYF	TGTGCCAGCAGCGCGGGGGACCGACAGGGGATCGACGAGCAGTACTTC
-	-	TRBV19	TRBJ1-2	CASASLEGNYGYTF	TGTGCCAGTGCCTCTCTTGAGGGTAACTATGGCTACACCTTC
TRBD1	few	TRBV7-2	TRBJ2-4	CASSLGGGTGVKNIQYF	TGTGCCAGCAGCTTAGGGGGTGGCACAGGGGTGAAGAACATTCAGTACTTC
TRBD2	-	TRBV9	TRBJ2-3	CASSVLAAERNTQYF	TGTGCCAGCAGCGTACTAGCGGCAGAGCGAAATACGCAGTATTTT
TRBD2	-	TRBV7-7	TRBJ2-1	CASSRGLAGVDEQFF	TGTGCTAGCAGCCGGGGACTAGCGGGGGTCGATGAGCAGTTCTTC
TRBD2	-	TRBV11-2	TRBJ2-7	CASTYSWGGTYEQYF	TGTGCCAGCACCTACTCATGGGGGGGGACCTACGAGCAGTACTTC
-	-	TRBV6-5	TRBJ1-2	CASRLGAAGEDGYTF	TGTGCCAGCAGGCTCGGGGCTGCGGGGGAAGATGGCTACACCTTC
-	-	TRBV6-5	TRBJ2-2	CASSPIGNQLFF	TGTGCCAGCAGTCCGATCGGGAACCAGCTGTTTTTT
-	-	TRBV5-1	TRBJ2-7	CASSLAGVQASYEQYF	TGCGCCAGCAGCTTGGCCGGGGTCCAGGCTTCCTACGAGCAGTACTTC
-	-	TRBV7-8	TRBJ2-3	CASSLTGTTTSTDTQYF	TGTGCCAGCAGCTTAACAGGGACTACCACTAGCACAGATACGCAGTATTTT
-	few	TRBV6-2/TRBV6-3	TRBJ1-2	CASGRGGGYTF	TGTGCCAGCGGCCGCGGGGGCGGCTACACCTTC
-	-	TRBV2	TRBJ1-5	CASKEVGSGQPQHF	TGTGCCAGCAAAGAGGTCGGGTCGGGGCAGCCCCAGCATTTT
-	many	TRBV4-1	TRBJ1-2	CASRKAGSYGYTF	TGCGCCAGCAGGAAAGCGGGGTCCTATGGCTACACCTTC
TRBD1	-	TRBV28	TRBJ2-7	CASSSPTGLFGEQYF	TGTGCCAGCAGTTCCCCGACAGGGTTGTTCGGCGAGCAGTACTTC
-	-	TRBV10-3	TRBJ2-5	CAISDSQGQAETQYF	TGTGCCATCAGTGATAGTCAGGGTCAGGCCGAGACCCAGTACTTC
-	-	TRBV7-9	TRBJ2-3	CASSLSTDTQYF	TGTGCCAGCAGCTTATCAACAGATACGCAGTATTTT
TRBD1	-	TRBV4-1	TRBJ2-7	CASSQSGTGVAEQYF	TGCGCCAGCAGCCAATCCGGGACAGGGGTGGCCGAGCAGTACTTC
-	-	TRBV29-1	TRBJ1-2	CSVRETGSTYGYTF	TGCAGCGTTCGTGAGACAGGCTCTACCTATGGCTACACCTTC
TRBD1	few	TRBV30	TRBJ1-2	CAWSPDRGGFGYTF	TGTGCCTGGAGTCCAGACAGGGGAGGGTTTGGCTACACCTTC
TRBD2	few	TRBV30	TRBJ2-1	CACFGLARNEQFF	TGTGCCTGCTTTGGACTAGCACGCAATGAGCAGTTCTTC
-	-	TRBV11-2	TRBJ2-7	CASSLLGADYEQYF	TGTGCCAGCAGCTTATTGGGAGCGGACTACGAGCAGTACTTC
TRBD1	once	TRBV7-2	TRBJ1-1	CASSLAQGASEAFF	TGTGCCAGCAGCTTAGCTCAGGGGGCGAGTGAAGCTTTCTTT
TRBD2	-	TRBV19	TRBJ2-1	CASSPRLASISYNEQFF	TGTGCCAGTAGTCCGAGACTAGCCTCGATCTCCTACAATGAGCAGTTCTTC
TRBD1	-	TRBV5-1	TRBJ1-1	CASSLAGTGNTEAFF	TGCGCCAGCAGCTTGGCCGGGACAGGGAACACTGAAGCTTTCTTT
TRBD1	few	TRBV30	TRBJ1-4	CAWTLGTDLLATNEKLFF	TGTGCCTGGACCCTAGGGACAGATCTACTTGCAACTAATGAAAAACTGTTTTTT
TRBD1	-	TRBV7-2	TRBJ2-5	CASSTITGVGETQYF	TGTGCCAGCAGCACGATAACAGGGGTTGGAGAGACCCAGTACTTC
TRBD1	-	TRBV3-1/TRBV3-2	TRBJ1-6	CASSPDRDSPLHF	TGTGCCAGCAGCCCGGACAGGGATTCACCCCTCCACTTT
TRBD1	-	TRBV7-2	TRBJ2-7	CASSEAGTGVQYEQYF	TGTGCCAGCAGCGAGGCCGGGACAGGGGTTCAATACGAGCAGTACTTC
TRBD1	-	TRBV7-2	TRBJ2-7	CASSSGTVSYEQYF	TGTGCCAGCAGCTCGGGGACAGTTTCCTACGAGCAGTACTTC
TRBD1	-	TRBV29-1	TRBJ2-1	CSVGRGNNEQFF	TGCAGCGTTGGCAGGGGGAACAATGAGCAGTTCTTC
-	few	TRBV6-5	TRBJ2-2	CASSPVPTGELFF	TGTGCCAGCAGCCCCGTCCCCACCGGGGAGCTGTTTTTT
-	-	TRBV7-9	TRBJ1-2	CASSLGGGPNYGYTF	TGTGCCAGCAGCTTGGGTGGAGGGCCCAACTATGGCTACACCTTC
TRBD1	-	TRBV5-6	TRBJ2-7	CASSLPGTDEQYF	TGTGCCAGCAGCTTACCCGGGACAGACGAGCAGTACTTC